These T cell receptor beta chains were read from a single sample in a study of blood T cell repertoires in COVID-19. Using immunoSEQ multiplex PCR, the repertoire was profiled, and TCRdb retains in-frame clones only, with some absent. The sample contains 170,000 or so clones, approximately 88% of which appear only once. The sequencing input was peripheral blood. These TCRs come from a man aged 18 to 29 with active or convalescent COVID-19. Each CDR3 is given with its conserved first and last residue. A D gene is named only where the DNA matches it firmly. Clone sizes are given selectively: once, few, many, or a class where the clone is expanded.

>TRBJ1-2|.|TRBV12-3/TRBV12-4|.|13
TGTGCCAGCAGTTTAGCCAGGGAGGGCGGCTACACCTTC
CASSLAREGGYTF
>TRBJ1-6|few|TRBV4-1|.|13
TGCGCCAGCAGCCCGTCTATTAATTCACCCCTCCACTTT
CASSPSINSPLHF
>TRBJ2-7|.|TRBV6-5|.|13
TGTGCCAGCAAAACCAAGGGGACTTGGGAGCAGTACTTC
CASKTKGTWEQYF
>TRBJ1-2|.|TRBV28|TRBD1|16
TGTGCCAGCAGTTTAGGACAGGGGGCCAACCTTAAAGGCTACACCTTC
CASSLGQGANLKGYTF
>TRBJ2-6|few|TRBV6-5|.|15
TGTGCCAGCAGTCCGGCGGGCTCTGGGGCCAACGTCCTGACTTTC
CASSPAGSGANVLTF
>TRBJ1-5|.|TRBV2|.|16
TGTGCCAGCAGCGATGGGACTCCTTGGGTGGGGCAGCCCCAGCATTTT
CASSDGTPWVGQPQHF
>TRBJ2-5|.|TRBV3-1/TRBV3-2|.|16
TGTGCCAGCACCCGCAAGGTCACAGGGTTCGGAGAGACCCAGTACTTC
CASTRKVTGFGETQYF
>TRBJ2-2|once|TRBV11-3|TRBD2|18
TGTGCCAGCAGCCCCAGAGTACTAGCGGGAGGAAGGACCGGGGAGCTGTTTTTT
CASSPRVLAGGRTGELFF
>TRBJ1-1|.|TRBV6-5|.|14
TGTGCCAGCCAACTAGGTGGGGGCCCAGTTGAAGCTTTCTTT
CASQLGGGPVEAFF
>TRBJ1-4|.|TRBV25-1|TRBD1|15
TGTGCCAGCAGTGAATGGGGGACAGGGAACGAAAAACTGTTTTTT
CASSEWGTGNEKLFF
>TRBJ2-7|.|TRBV9|.|14
TGTGCCAGCAGCGTAGAGGCAGGGCCCTACGAGCAGTACTTC
CASSVEAGPYEQYF
>TRBJ2-7|.|TRBV28|.|16
TGTGCCAGCAGTTTTTTTGGACAGCCCTACTCCTACGAGCAGTACTTC
CASSFFGQPYSYEQYF
>TRBJ1-3|few|TRBV5-1|TRBD1|15
TGCGCCAGCAGCTTGGAGGGGGCGCGTGGAAACACCATATATTTT
CASSLEGARGNTIYF
>TRBJ2-5|.|TRBV6-5|TRBD1|14
TGTGCCAGCAGTTGGGACAGGGGTTTGGAGACCCAGTACTTC
CASSWDRGLETQYF
>TRBJ2-3|few|TRBV5-1|TRBD2|15
TGCGCCAGCAGCTTGTGGGGGGACTACACAGATACGCAGTATTTT
CASSLWGDYTDTQYF
>TRBJ2-1|.|TRBV5-1|TRBD1|16
TGCGCCAGCAGCCCCGGCCTGGGACAGCTATACAATGAGCAGTTCTTC
CASSPGLGQLYNEQFF
>TRBJ1-2|.|TRBV28|TRBD1|17
TGTGCCAGCAGTCTACTCCCCCTGGGACAGGGGGTTTATGGCTACACCTTC
CASSLLPLGQGVYGYTF
>TRBJ2-5|.|TRBV9|TRBD2|17
TGTGCCAGCAGCGTAGCGGGACTAGCGGGGGCCCAAGAGACCCAGTACTTC
CASSVAGLAGAQETQYF
>TRBJ2-3|.|TRBV5-5|TRBD2|14
TGTGCCAGCAGCGGGAGGGCGGGAGCAGATACGCAGTATTTT
CASSGRAGADTQYF
>TRBJ2-1|few|TRBV6-4|.|13
TGTGCCAGCAGTGACCGGGACTACAATGAGCAGTTCTTC
CASSDRDYNEQFF
>TRBJ1-3|.|TRBV18|.|14
TGTGCCAGCTCACCTTCGAGCTCTGGAAACACCATATATTTT
CASSPSSSGNTIYF
>TRBJ1-2|.|TRBV5-1|.|13
TGCGCCAGCAGCTTGGATGGGGGGTATGGCTACACCTTC
CASSLDGGYGYTF
>TRBJ2-2|.|TRBV7-9|TRBD1|15
TGTGCCAGCAGCTTTGCACAGGGGTTAACCGGGGAGCTGTTTTTT
CASSFAQGLTGELFF
>TRBJ2-6|.|TRBV7-9|TRBD1|18
TGTGCCAGCAGCCGACAGGGGGCAATTTACTCTGGGGCCAACGTCCTGACTTTC
CASSRQGAIYSGANVLTF
>TRBJ1-2|.|TRBV5-5|TRBD1|13
TGTGCCAGCAGCCTGGACAGGGAGTTGGGCTACACCTTC
CASSLDRELGYTF
>TRBJ1-5|.|TRBV5-1|.|15
TGCGCCAGCAGCCTGACACCTGACAATCATCAGCCCCAGCATTTT
CASSLTPDNHQPQHF
>TRBJ2-1|few|TRBV10-2|TRBD2|15
TGCGCCAGCAGTGAACTAGCGGGGGGGCCGGCTGAGCAGTTCTTC
CASSELAGGPAEQFF
>TRBJ2-5|.|TRBV9|.|14
TGTGCCAGCAGCGTAGGTGTAGGGAGGGAGACCCAGTACTTC
CASSVGVGRETQYF
>TRBJ2-7|.|TRBV19|TRBD2|18
TGTGCCAGTAGTGTCCAGAAAAATACCGGGACTAGCGGCTACGAGCAGTACTTC
CASSVQKNTGTSGYEQYF
>TRBJ1-1|.|TRBV5-4|.|12
TGTGCCAGCAGCATCCCCCAGGGCTGGGCTTTCTTT
CASSIPQGWAFF
>TRBJ2-7|.|TRBV7-2|TRBD1|13
TGTGCCAGCAGCTCCCGGGACAGCTACGAGCAGTACTTC
CASSSRDSYEQYF
>TRBJ2-2|.|TRBV5-1|.|13
TGCGCCAGCAGCTTGGAGAGGCCCGGGGAGCTGTTTTTT
CASSLERPGELFF
>TRBJ2-7|.|TRBV6-5|TRBD1|15
TGTGCCAGCAGCAAACCCGGGACAGGGGGCTACGAGCAGTACTTC
CASSKPGTGGYEQYF
>TRBJ1-3|once|TRBV24-1|.|14
TGTGCCACCAGTGAGACGGGCTCTGGAAACACCATATATTTT
CATSETGSGNTIYF
>TRBJ2-7|.|TRBV15|.|14
TGTGCCACCAGCAGAGCGGGAGAGGTCTACGAGCAGTACTTC
CATSRAGEVYEQYF
>TRBJ2-3|.|TRBV11-2|.|13
TGTGCCAGCAGCTTAGGTAGCGCAGATACGCAGTATTTT
CASSLGSADTQYF
>TRBJ1-1|.|TRBV5-4|.|13
TGTGCCAGCAGCACTCCCCGTAACACTGAAGCTTTCTTT
CASSTPRNTEAFF
>TRBJ1-1|few|TRBV2|.|13
TGTGCCAGCAACCAAGCCCTGAGCCCTGAAGCTTTCTTT
CASNQALSPEAFF
>TRBJ1-2|few|TRBV7-6|TRBD1|14
TGTGCCAGCAGCTCCTCGAGGACAGGTGATGGCTACACCTTC
CASSSSRTGDGYTF
>TRBJ2-2|.|TRBV5-1|TRBD2|15
TGCGCCAGCAGCTTGTTACTAGCGGGAGACGGGGAGCTGTTTTTT
CASSLLLAGDGELFF
>TRBJ2-1|.|TRBV11-1|.|16
TGTGCCAGCAGCCGGAGACCTACGCCAGTGGCCGATGAGCAGTTCTTC
CASSRRPTPVADEQFF
>TRBJ2-6|.|TRBV6-1|.|16
TGTGCCAGCAGAGAAAAAACTCAAACTGGGGCCAACGTCCTGACTTTC
CASREKTQTGANVLTF
>TRBJ2-7|.|TRBV6-5|TRBD2|14
TGTGCCAGCAGAACGGGGGGGGTCACCTACGAGCAGTACTTC
CASRTGGVTYEQYF
>TRBJ1-3|.|TRBV7-6|TRBD1|15
TGTGCCAGCGCTAAAGGGGGCACCTCTGGAAACACCATATATTTT
CASAKGGTSGNTIYF
>TRBJ1-2|.|TRBV6-5|.|14
TGTGCCAGCAGTTTCCTAGACAGTTACTATGGCTACACCTTC
CASSFLDSYYGYTF
>TRBJ2-7|.|TRBV19|TRBD2|13
TGTGCCAGTAGTATCGGGGGGAAGTACGAGCAGTACTTC
CASSIGGKYEQYF
>TRBJ2-2|.|TRBV18|TRBD2|15
TGTGCCAGCTCAAACGGACTAGCGGGGGCCGGGGAGCTGTTTTTT
CASSNGLAGAGELFF
>TRBJ2-7|.|TRBV11-3|TRBD1|14
TGTGCCAGCAGCTCTTGGGACAGCTCCTACGAGCAGTACTTC
CASSSWDSSYEQYF
>TRBJ1-2|.|TRBV7-2|TRBD1|13
TGTGCCAGCAGCTTAACAGGGGGGTATGGCTACACCTTC
CASSLTGGYGYTF
>TRBJ2-7|.|TRBV10-3|TRBD1|14
TGTGCCATCAGGGGAGGGACAGGGGACTACGAGCAGTACTTC
CAIRGGTGDYEQYF
>TRBJ2-2|.|TRBV7-3|.|15
TGTGCCAGCAGCTTAAACGGGCCCGGGAGCGGGGAGCTGTTTTTT
CASSLNGPGSGELFF
>TRBJ2-1|once|TRBV2|.|15
TGTGCCAGCAACCCAACTAGGAGCTCCTACAATGAGCAGTTCTTC
CASNPTRSSYNEQFF
>TRBJ2-7|.|TRBV28|TRBD1|15
TGTGCCAGCAGACCTACCGGGACAGGGAGTTACGAGCAGTACTTC
CASRPTGTGSYEQYF
>TRBJ1-3|.|TRBV20-1|.|14
TGCAGTGCTAGTTCCCCGAGCTCTGGAAACACCATATATTTT
CSASSPSSGNTIYF
>TRBJ1-2|.|TRBV2|.|15
TGTGCCAGCAGTGAAATCCAGGGCCCTAACTATGGCTACACCTTC
CASSEIQGPNYGYTF
>TRBJ1-1|.|TRBV7-9|TRBD1|14
TGTGCCAGCAGCTTTCGGACAGGGGGAACTGAAGCTTTCTTT
CASSFRTGGTEAFF
>TRBJ2-1|.|TRBV5-6|TRBD2|17
TGTGCCAGCAGCCCTCTAATGAGACTAGCGAGTCACAATGAGCAGTTCTTC
CASSPLMRLASHNEQFF
>TRBJ2-5|.|TRBV28|TRBD2|13
TGTGCCAGCAGTTCCGGGAGGAAGGAGACCCAGTACTTC
CASSSGRKETQYF
>TRBJ2-5|.|TRBV10-1|.|10
TGCGCCAGCCACGGGCGGGGAAGGTACTTC
CASHGRGRYF